The rows below give T cell receptor beta chains drawn from one sample of a study of OX40 agonist ivuxolimab in advanced cancers. Method: immunoSEQ multiplex PCR; TCRdb's copy keeps in-frame clones and lacks some. The sample consists of 20,000 to 25,000 clones, around 79% of them appearing once. The specimen comprised CD4+ or CD8+ T cells sorted from blood, sampled in a trial of the OX40 agonist ivuxolimab. All receptors come from an adult with an advanced solid tumor such as melanoma, head and neck, liver or kidney cancer. The CDR3 runs from the conserved cysteine through the conserved F or W. A D gene is named only where the DNA matches it firmly. The listing skips clone size in some rows; elsewhere it reads once, few, many or a size class.

clone_size: NA; d_call: NA; j_call: TRBJ1-1; v_call: TRBV11-3; cdr3_aa: CASSSMNTEAFF; cdr3_nt: TGTGCCAGCAGCTCAATGAACACTGAAGCTTTCTTT
clone_size: NA; d_call: NA; j_call: TRBJ1-1; v_call: TRBV18; cdr3_aa: CASSLRGGNTEAFF; cdr3_nt: TGTGCCAGCTCACTGCGAGGGGGGAACACTGAAGCTTTCTTT
clone_size: NA; d_call: NA; j_call: TRBJ2-1; v_call: TRBV5-1; cdr3_aa: CASSLARDYNEQFF; cdr3_nt: TGCGCCAGCAGCTTGGCCCGGGACTACAATGAGCAGTTCTTC
clone_size: NA; d_call: NA; j_call: TRBJ2-4; v_call: TRBV5-1; cdr3_aa: CASSRLSKNIQYF; cdr3_nt: TGCGCCAGCAGCCGGTTGTCCAAAAACATTCAGTACTTC
clone_size: NA; d_call: NA; j_call: TRBJ1-2; v_call: TRBV6-5; cdr3_aa: CASSPGAIQGYGYTF; cdr3_nt: TGTGCCAGCAGTCCGGGGGCTATACAGGGCTATGGCTACACCTTC
clone_size: NA; d_call: TRBD2; j_call: TRBJ2-2; v_call: TRBV2; cdr3_aa: CASSAGAGGVGELFF; cdr3_nt: TGTGCCAGCAGCGCGGGGGCGGGAGGAGTCGGGGAGCTGTTTTTT
clone_size: NA; d_call: NA; j_call: TRBJ1-2; v_call: TRBV6-5; cdr3_aa: CASTQGLRGHGYTF; cdr3_nt: TGTGCCAGCACCCAGGGGCTGAGGGGACATGGCTACACCTTC
clone_size: NA; d_call: TRBD2; j_call: TRBJ2-1; v_call: TRBV6-4; cdr3_aa: CASRDGGSRQFF; cdr3_nt: TGTGCCAGCAGAGACGGGGGGAGTCGGCAGTTCTTC
clone_size: once; d_call: NA; j_call: TRBJ2-3; v_call: TRBV10-2; cdr3_aa: CASKGDSTDTQYF; cdr3_nt: TGCGCCAGCAAGGGGGATAGCACAGATACGCAGTATTTT
clone_size: once; d_call: NA; j_call: TRBJ1-2; v_call: TRBV19; cdr3_aa: CASSIGQQHRIYGYTF; cdr3_nt: TGTGCCAGTAGTATCGGACAGCAACATCGGATCTATGGCTACACCTTC
clone_size: NA; d_call: NA; j_call: TRBJ1-5; v_call: TRBV7-5; cdr3_aa: CASSTPGPSNQPQHF; cdr3_nt: TGTGCCAGCAGCACACCGGGCCCTAGCAATCAGCCCCAGCATTTT
clone_size: NA; d_call: TRBD1; j_call: TRBJ1-1; v_call: TRBV7-2; cdr3_aa: CASSNGDRANTEAFF; cdr3_nt: TGTGCCAGCAGCAACGGCGACAGGGCGAACACTGAAGCTTTCTTT
clone_size: NA; d_call: TRBD2; j_call: TRBJ2-1; v_call: TRBV14; cdr3_aa: CASSLRTGLAGGPTNEQFF; cdr3_nt: TGTGCCAGCAGCCTCAGAACTGGACTAGCGGGAGGGCCCACCAATGAGCAGTTCTTC
clone_size: once; d_call: TRBD1; j_call: TRBJ2-3; v_call: TRBV11-2; cdr3_aa: CASSSRTGMDTQYF; cdr3_nt: TGTGCCAGCAGCTCCCGGACAGGGATGGATACGCAGTATTTT
clone_size: NA; d_call: TRBD1; j_call: TRBJ2-3; v_call: TRBV29-1; cdr3_aa: CSVSGQLLTDTQYF; cdr3_nt: TGCAGCGTTTCGGGACAGCTTCTCACAGATACGCAGTATTTT
clone_size: few; d_call: NA; j_call: TRBJ1-2; v_call: TRBV18; cdr3_aa: CASLPDFGYGYTF; cdr3_nt: TGTGCCAGCCTTCCGGATTTCGGCTATGGCTACACCTTC
clone_size: NA; d_call: NA; j_call: TRBJ1-3; v_call: TRBV4-3; cdr3_aa: CASSQDIQKGFGNTIYF; cdr3_nt: TGCGCCAGCAGCCAAGATATCCAGAAGGGTTTTGGAAACACCATATATTTT
clone_size: medium-sized; d_call: NA; j_call: TRBJ1-4; v_call: TRBV28; cdr3_aa: CASSSGPLNEKLFF; cdr3_nt: TGTGCCAGCAGTTCCGGGCCACTTAATGAAAAACTGTTTTTT
clone_size: NA; d_call: NA; j_call: TRBJ2-1; v_call: TRBV2; cdr3_aa: CASISTSGSSTSYNEQFF; cdr3_nt: TGTGCCAGCATCAGCACGAGCGGTTCTTCAACCTCCTACAATGAGCAGTTCTTC
clone_size: NA; d_call: TRBD2; j_call: TRBJ2-1; v_call: TRBV7-9; cdr3_aa: CASSLAGAGGRHEQFF; cdr3_nt: TGTGCCAGCAGCTTAGCCGGAGCGGGGGGGCGTCATGAGCAGTTCTTC
clone_size: NA; d_call: NA; j_call: TRBJ1-1; v_call: TRBV9; cdr3_aa: CASSVEPDVGPTEAFF; cdr3_nt: TGTGCCAGCAGCGTGGAACCGGATGTTGGGCCCACTGAAGCTTTCTTT
clone_size: NA; d_call: TRBD1; j_call: TRBJ1-6; v_call: TRBV4-3; cdr3_aa: CASSGDSESSPLHF; cdr3_nt: TGCGCCAGCAGTGGGGACAGCGAGAGCTCACCCCTCCACTTT
clone_size: NA; d_call: NA; j_call: TRBJ1-5; v_call: TRBV19; cdr3_aa: CASSRAGVQPQHF; cdr3_nt: TGTGCCAGTAGCCGGGCGGGGGTCCAGCCCCAGCATTTT
clone_size: NA; d_call: NA; j_call: TRBJ2-7; v_call: TRBV6-5; cdr3_aa: CASTTLGGRAHEQYF; cdr3_nt: TGTGCCAGCACTACCCTAGGGGGGAGGGCCCACGAGCAGTACTTC
clone_size: once; d_call: TRBD1; j_call: TRBJ1-2; v_call: TRBV9; cdr3_aa: CASSVAGGNYGYTF; cdr3_nt: TGTGCCAGCAGCGTAGCAGGGGGCAATTATGGCTACACCTTC
clone_size: large; d_call: NA; j_call: TRBJ2-3; v_call: TRBV7-6; cdr3_aa: CASSLGTSGPGVTDTQYF; cdr3_nt: TGTGCCAGCAGCTTAGGGACGTCCGGACCAGGGGTTACAGATACGCAGTATTTT
clone_size: NA; d_call: NA; j_call: TRBJ2-3; v_call: TRBV18; cdr3_aa: CASSPRGGGTDTQYF; cdr3_nt: TGTGCCAGCTCACCGCGAGGAGGAGGCACAGATACGCAGTATTTT
clone_size: NA; d_call: NA; j_call: TRBJ1-5; v_call: TRBV25-1; cdr3_aa: CASSEVGITQPQHF; cdr3_nt: TGTGCCAGCAGTGAGGTCGGGATAACTCAGCCCCAGCATTTT
clone_size: medium-sized; d_call: TRBD1; j_call: TRBJ2-6; v_call: TRBV28; cdr3_aa: CASSSTGGKSSGANVLTF; cdr3_nt: TGTGCCAGCAGTTCGACAGGGGGAAAGAGCTCTGGGGCCAACGTCCTGACTTTC
clone_size: NA; d_call: NA; j_call: TRBJ2-1; v_call: TRBV20-1; cdr3_aa: CSASSPDEQFF; cdr3_nt: TGCAGTGCTAGTTCTCCGGATGAGCAGTTCTTC
clone_size: few; d_call: NA; j_call: TRBJ2-7; v_call: TRBV7-6; cdr3_aa: CASSGRGGGEQYF; cdr3_nt: TGTGCCAGCTCTGGCCGGGGTGGGGGAGAGCAGTACTTC
clone_size: once; d_call: NA; j_call: TRBJ2-5; v_call: TRBV5-4; cdr3_aa: CASSLRQGGETQYF; cdr3_nt: TGTGCCAGCAGCTTGAGGCAGGGCGGAGAGACCCAGTACTTC
clone_size: few; d_call: TRBD1; j_call: TRBJ2-1; v_call: TRBV5-1; cdr3_aa: CASTGQGIRNEQFF; cdr3_nt: TGCGCCAGCACCGGACAGGGGATAAGGAATGAGCAGTTCTTC
clone_size: NA; d_call: TRBD2; j_call: TRBJ2-7; v_call: TRBV7-2; cdr3_aa: CASSPTLAGGSYEQYF; cdr3_nt: TGTGCCAGCAGCCCGACACTAGCGGGAGGTTCCTACGAGCAGTACTTC
clone_size: NA; d_call: NA; j_call: TRBJ2-3; v_call: TRBV29-1; cdr3_aa: CSVGEGTDTQYF; cdr3_nt: TGCAGCGTCGGCGAGGGGACAGATACGCAGTATTTT
clone_size: NA; d_call: NA; j_call: TRBJ2-5; v_call: TRBV2; cdr3_aa: CASSEAGGFKETQYF; cdr3_nt: TGTGCCAGCAGTGAAGCAGGCGGGTTTAAAGAGACCCAGTACTTC
clone_size: few; d_call: NA; j_call: TRBJ1-2; v_call: TRBV13; cdr3_aa: CAVSRYGYTF; cdr3_nt: TGTGCCGTATCCAGATATGGCTACACCTTC
clone_size: NA; d_call: TRBD1; j_call: TRBJ1-5; v_call: TRBV6-5; cdr3_aa: CASSPDRVQPQHF; cdr3_nt: TGTGCCAGCAGCCCCGACAGGGTGCAGCCCCAGCATTTT
clone_size: few; d_call: TRBD2; j_call: TRBJ2-1; v_call: TRBV10-3; cdr3_aa: CAIRVIWSGDPYNEQFF; cdr3_nt: TGTGCCATCAGGGTGATTTGGAGCGGGGACCCTTACAATGAGCAGTTCTTC
clone_size: NA; d_call: TRBD1; j_call: TRBJ2-1; v_call: TRBV5-5; cdr3_aa: CASSLGGTGGGNEQFF; cdr3_nt: TGTGCCAGCAGCTTGGGAGGGACAGGGGGCGGCAATGAGCAGTTCTTC
clone_size: NA; d_call: TRBD1; j_call: TRBJ1-1; v_call: TRBV10-3; cdr3_aa: CATNRDRETEAFF; cdr3_nt: TGTGCCACCAACCGGGACAGGGAAACTGAAGCTTTCTTT
clone_size: NA; d_call: NA; j_call: TRBJ2-3; v_call: TRBV4-2; cdr3_aa: CASSQAAGRTDTQYF; cdr3_nt: TGTGCCAGCAGCCAAGCCGCGGGCCGCACAGATACGCAGTATTTT